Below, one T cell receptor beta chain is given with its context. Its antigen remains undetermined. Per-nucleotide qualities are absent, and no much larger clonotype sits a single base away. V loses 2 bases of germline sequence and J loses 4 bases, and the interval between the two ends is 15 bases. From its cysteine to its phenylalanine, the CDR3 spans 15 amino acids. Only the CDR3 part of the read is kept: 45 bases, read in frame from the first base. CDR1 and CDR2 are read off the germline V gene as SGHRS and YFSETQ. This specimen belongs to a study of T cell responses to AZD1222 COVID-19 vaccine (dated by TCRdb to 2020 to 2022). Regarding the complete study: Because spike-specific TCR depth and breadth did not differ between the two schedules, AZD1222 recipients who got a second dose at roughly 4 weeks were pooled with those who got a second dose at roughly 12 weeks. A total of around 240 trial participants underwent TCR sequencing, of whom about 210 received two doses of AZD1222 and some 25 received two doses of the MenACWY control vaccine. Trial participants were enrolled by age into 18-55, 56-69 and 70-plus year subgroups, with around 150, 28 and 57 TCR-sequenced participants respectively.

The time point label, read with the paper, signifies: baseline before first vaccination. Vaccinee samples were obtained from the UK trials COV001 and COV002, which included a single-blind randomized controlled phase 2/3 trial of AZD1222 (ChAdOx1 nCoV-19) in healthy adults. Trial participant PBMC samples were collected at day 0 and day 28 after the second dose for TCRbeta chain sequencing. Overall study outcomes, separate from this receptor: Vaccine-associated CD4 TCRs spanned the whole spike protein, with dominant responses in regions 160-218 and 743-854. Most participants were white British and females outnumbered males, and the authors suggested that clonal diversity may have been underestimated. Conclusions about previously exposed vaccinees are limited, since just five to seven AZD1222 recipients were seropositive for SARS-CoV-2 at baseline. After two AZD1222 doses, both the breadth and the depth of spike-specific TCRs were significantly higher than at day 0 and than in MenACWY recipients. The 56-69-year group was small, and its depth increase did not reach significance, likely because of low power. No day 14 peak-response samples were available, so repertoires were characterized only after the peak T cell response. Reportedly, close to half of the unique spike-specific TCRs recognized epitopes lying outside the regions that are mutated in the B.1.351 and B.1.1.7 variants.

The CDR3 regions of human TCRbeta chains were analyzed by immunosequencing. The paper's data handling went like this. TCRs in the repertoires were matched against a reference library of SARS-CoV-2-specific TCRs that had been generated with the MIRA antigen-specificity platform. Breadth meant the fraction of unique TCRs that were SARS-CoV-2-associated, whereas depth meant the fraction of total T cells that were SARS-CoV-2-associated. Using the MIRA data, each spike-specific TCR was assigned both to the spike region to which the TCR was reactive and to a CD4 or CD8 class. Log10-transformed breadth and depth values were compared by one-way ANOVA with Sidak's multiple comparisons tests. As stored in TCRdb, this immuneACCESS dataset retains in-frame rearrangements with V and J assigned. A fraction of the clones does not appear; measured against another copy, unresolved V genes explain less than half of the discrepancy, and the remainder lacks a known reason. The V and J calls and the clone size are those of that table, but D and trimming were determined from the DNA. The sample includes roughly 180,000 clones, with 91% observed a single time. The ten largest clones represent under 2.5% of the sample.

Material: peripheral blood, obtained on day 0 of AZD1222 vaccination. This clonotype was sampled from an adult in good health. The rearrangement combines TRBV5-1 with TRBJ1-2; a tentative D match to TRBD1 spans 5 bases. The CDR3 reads CASSLTGSTAYGYTF. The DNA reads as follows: TGCGCCAGCAGCTTAACAGGAAGTACAGCCTATGGCTACACCTTC. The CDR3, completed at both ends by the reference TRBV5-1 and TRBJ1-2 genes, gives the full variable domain KAGVTQTPRYLIKTRGQQVTLSCSPISGHRSVSWYQQTPGQGLQFLFEYFSETQRNKGNFPGRFSGRQFSNSRSEMNVSTLELGDSALYLCASSLTGSTAYGYTFGSGTRLTVV.